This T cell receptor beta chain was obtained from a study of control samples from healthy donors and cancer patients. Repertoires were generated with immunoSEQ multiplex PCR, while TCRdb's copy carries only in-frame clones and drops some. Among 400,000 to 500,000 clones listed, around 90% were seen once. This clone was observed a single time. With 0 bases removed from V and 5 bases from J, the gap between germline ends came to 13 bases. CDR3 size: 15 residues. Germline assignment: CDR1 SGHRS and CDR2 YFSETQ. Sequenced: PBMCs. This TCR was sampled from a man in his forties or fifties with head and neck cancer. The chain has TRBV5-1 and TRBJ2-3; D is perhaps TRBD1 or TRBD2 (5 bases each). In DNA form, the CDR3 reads TGCGCCAGCAGCTTGGGTTGGGGGATGGTAGATACGCAGTATTTT. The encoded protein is CASSLGWGMVDTQYF.